This T cell receptor beta chain was captured in a study of shared clonotypes between healthy human individuals. General study results and limits: In general, naive subsets displayed greater estimated richness than memory subsets did.

Profiled with immunoSEQ multiplex PCR; TCRdb holds only in-frame clones, not every one. The sample records 950,000 to 1,100,000 clones, roughly 80% being singletons. Concerning this clone: Its matching antigen is unknown.

CDR1 MDHEN and CDR2 SYDVKM come from the germline V gene. This CDR3 region has 13 residues. V was trimmed by 3 bases and J by 1 base, leaving 7 bases between them. The sequenced material came from memory CD4+ T cells sorted from blood. Described subset: CD45RA-negative fraction. The TCR sequence derives from a man aged 18 to 29 in good health. The chain employs TRBV28 and TRBJ2-7, with D perhaps TRBD2 (6 bases). Here the CDR3 reads CASSLAGSYEQYF. The CDR3 bases are TGTGCCAGCAGTTTGGCGGGGTCCTACGAGCAGTACTTC.